The sequence of this TCR beta chain was determined in a study of blood T cell repertoires in COVID-19. The wider study: The United States, Italy and Spain provided the acute and convalescent COVID-19 samples.

Authors' methods: Amplification from reference gene primers served as the basis for estimated nucleated cell counts. The data were produced by immunoSEQ multiplex PCR, yet TCRdb's version contains in-frame clones alone and is incomplete. D and trimming come from the DNA, and the V and J calls and clone size come from that table. The sample lists under 300,000 clones, 80% to 90% occurring once. V dropped 5 bases and J dropped 0 bases, with 8 bases sitting between them. CDR1 is ENHRY, CDR2 SYGVKD, per germline. CDR3 size: 14 residues. Across about 22 US areas, participants ranged in age from roughly 18 to 95 years.

The rearrangement joins TRBV10-3 to TRBJ1-3; D call uncertain. Sequenced: PBMCs or T cells enriched from blood (not recorded which). This sequence was found in a man between 18 and 35 years old who had recovered from COVID-19. CDR3 nucleotides: TGTGCCATCAGTTTACAGAACTCTGGAAACACCATATATTTT. It translates to CAISLQNSGNTIYF.